Shown below are 15 T cell receptor beta chains from a single sample sequenced in a study of T-cell memory formation after mild COVID-19. TCRdb called the 5' RACE reads again in MiXCR, with one record for every CDR3 protein. The sample contains roughly 400,000 distinct CDR3 sequences, about a sixth of which appear only once. The sequencing sample was made of PBMCs or a T cell subset sorted from them (not recorded which). The receptors were gathered from a man between 18 and 29 years old who had mild COVID-19 (a few samples of this study predate the infection). Cell type and time point are not known.

The chain couples TRBV24-1 to TRBJ2-1, with TRBD1 matching 8 bases. Germline V gene data show CDR1 as KGHDR and CDR2 as SFDVKD. The CDR3 length is 14 residues. Losses at the gene ends were 4 bases for V and 8 bases for J; bases not matched to a gene: 6. DNA of the CDR3: TGTGCCACCAGTGACCGGACAGGGATCGATGAGCAGTTCTTC. This encodes CATSDRTGIDEQFF.

CDR3 region: CASSLWVMNTEAFF. DNA for the CDR3: TGTGCCAGCAGTTTATGGGTCATGAACACTGAAGCTTTCTTT. The rearrangement uses TRBV12-3 or TRBV12-4 and TRBJ1-1; the D is unclear. The CDR3 runs to 14 residues. With 2 bases removed from V and 0 bases from J, the gap between germline ends came to 7 bases.

This clonotype has ten or more counts. The chain joins TRBV5-5 to TRBJ1-1, with a weak D call TRBD1 (6 bases). Per germline, CDR1 SGHKS and CDR2 YYEKEE (reference sequence). Trimming took 0 bases from V and 3 from J, leaving 12 bases between them. The CDR3 is 15 amino acids. CDR3 amino acids: CASSLVRGRDTEAFF. DNA for the CDR3: TGTGCCAGCAGCTTGGTCCGGGGGCGAGACACTGAAGCTTTCTTT.

This clonotype has at least ten counts. The DNA for the CDR3 is TGTGCCAGCAGTTACTCGGGGAGGAACACTGAAGCTTTCTTT. Translation gives CASSYSGRNTEAFF. The gene calls are TRBV6-5 and TRBJ1-1, with no clear D. The V gene's germline CDR1 is MNHEY and CDR2 SVGAGI. The CDR3 covers 14 residues. V dropped 0 bases and J dropped 1 base, with 6 bases sitting between them.

This clonotype was seen more than once but under ten times. The rearrangement joins TRBV9 to TRBJ2-3; 7 bases are shared with TRBD2. The CDR3 loop spans 15 amino acids. Germline V gene lookup returns CDR1 SGDLS and CDR2 YYNGEE. V trimming: 0 bases; J trimming: 2 bases; junction bases outside the gene matches: 3. The CDR3 coding sequence is TGTGCCAGCAGCGTAGCCGGGGGGATCACAGATACGCAGTATTTT. This gives the protein CASSVAGGITDTQYF.

This clonotype was seen more than once but under ten times. The chain carries TRBV10-2 and TRBJ2-7, with TRBD2 as a possible D gene (6 bases). V was cut by 6 bases and J by 5 bases, with 14 bases left in between. The CDR3 contains 13 residues. The germline gives CDR1 WSHSY, CDR2 SAAADI. The CDR3 DNA is TGCGCCAGCAGGCAGACTAGTTCCAACGAGCAGTACGTC. Protein product: CASRQTSSNEQYV.

The chain recombines TRBV6-5 with TRBJ1-2; D gene ambiguous. Looked up from germline, CDR1 is MNHEY and CDR2 is SVGAGI. CDR3 length: 14 amino acids. V lost 2 bases, J lost 4 bases, and 11 bases lay in between. CDR3 amino acids: CASSYRSRGYGYTF. CDR3 DNA: TGTGCCAGCAGTTACCGCTCCCGGGGCTATGGCTACACCTTC.

The chain links TRBV6-1 to TRBJ2-2; TRBD1 agrees at 9 bases. This CDR3 has 14 residues. After removal of 6 bases from V and 6 bases from J, the junction contained 5 bases not matched to a gene. CDR1 and CDR2 (germline): MNHNS, SASEGT. The CDR3 reads CASRVQGAAGELFF. CDR3 nucleotide sequence: TGTGCCAGCAGGGTACAGGGGGCGGCCGGGGAGCTGTTTTTT.

This clonotype showed up just a few times. The chain couples TRBV2 to TRBJ1-6; weak D call: TRBD1 (6 bases). CDR3 length: 14 amino acids. From germline, CDR1 is SNHLY and CDR2 FYNNEI. Trimming took off 6 bases at V and 7 bases at J, with 13 bases between the two ends. CDR3 amino acids: CASRARGGNSPLHF. Written as DNA, the CDR3 is TGTGCCAGCAGGGCCAGGGGTGGGAATTCACCCCTCCACTTT. Combining the CDR3 with reference TRBV2 and TRBJ1-6 gives the whole variable domain EPEVTQTPSHQVTQMGQEVILRCVPISNHLYFYWYRQILGQKVEFLVSFYNNEISEKSEIFDDQFSVERPDGSNFTLKIRSTKLEDSAMYFCASRARGGNSPLHFGNGTRLTVT.

The V call is TRBV30, the J call TRBJ2-7; unclear D gene. The germline CDR1 and CDR2 sequences are GTSNPN and SVGIG (reference sequence). The CDR3 is 13 amino acids. Trimming removed 2 bases from V and 6 bases from J, with 14 bases in between. The CDR3 DNA sequence: TGTGCCTGGAGTACCCGACTTGGCGGCGAGCAGTACTTC. Encoded protein: CAWSTRLGGEQYF.

This clonotype came up many times. The chain carries TRBV3-1 and TRBJ2-5, with 8 bases aligning to TRBD1. V shed 4 bases, J shed 5 bases, and the junction held 6 bases outside the gene matches. The germline gives CDR1 LGHDT, CDR2 YNNKEL (reference sequence). The CDR3 is 14 amino acids. The CDR3 sequence: CASSLTGVEETQYF. The CDR3 region has the DNA TGTGCCAGCAGCCTGACAGGGGTGGAGGAGACCCAGTACTTC.

The J gene is TRBJ1-2, the V gene TRBV6-1; the match to TRBD1 covers 9 bases. J was trimmed by 4 bases and V by 5 bases; bases with no gene match: 11. Germline loops: CDR1 MNHNS, CDR2 SASEGT. This CDR3 spans 16 amino acids. The CDR3 DNA follows: TGTGCCAGCAGTTCGGGGCGGACAGGGGCCACCTATGGCTACACCTTC. Amino acid sequence: CASSSGRTGATYGYTF.

This clonotype was seen more than once but under ten times. This CDR3 is CASRPLAGVNEQFF. Written as DNA, the CDR3 is TGTGCCAGCAGACCCCTAGCGGGGGTCAATGAGCAGTTCTTC. The chain employs TRBV4-2 and TRBJ2-1; 10 bases line up with TRBD2. J gave up 6 bases and V 6 bases, and 5 bases lay outside the gene matches. Germline V CDR1 and CDR2: LGHNA, YNFKEQ. This CDR3 comprises 14 residues.

The chain uses TRBV20-1 and TRBJ2-2; the match to TRBD1 covers 7 bases. Per the germline V gene, CDR1 is DFQATT and CDR2 is SNEGSKA (reference sequence). The CDR3 covers 14 residues. The V and J ends lost 2 bases and 5 bases, in that order; junction bases with no gene match: 5. CDR3 sequence (DNA): TGCAGTGCTAGACAGGGGGAAAAGACCGGGGAGCTGTTTTTT. It yields the protein CSARQGEKTGELFF.

This clonotype occurred a few times. The chain links TRBV11-2 to TRBJ2-7; the D is unclear. The CDR3 is made up of 14 amino acids. Trimming shortened V by 1 base and J by 6 bases, and 13 bases separated the two germline ends. CDR1 and CDR2 from the germline V gene are SGHAT and FQNNGV. The CDR3 DNA sequence: TGTGCCAGCAGCTTAGTGGTCCGGCCTGGCGAGCAGTACTTC. Translated: CASSLVVRPGEQYF. Full variable domain (rest looked up from reference TRBV11-2 and TRBJ2-7): EAGVAQSPRYKIIEKRQSVAFWCNPISGHATLYWYQQILGQGPKLLIQFQNNGVVDDSQLPKDRFSAERLKGVDSTLKIQPAKLEDSAVYLCASSLVVRPGEQYFGPGTRLTVT.